This record concerns one T cell receptor (beta chain) sequence. The antigen is not known. This specimen belongs to a study of beta chain features in type 1 diabetes. The study's findings and limits: For type 1 diabetes patients, VDJ junctions showed fewer insertions and more deletions. Unsettled here was the matter of whether HLA type influences TCRB rearrangement.

By way of CD45RO/CCR7/CD25/CD127/CD95/CD27, the CD4+ regulatory, stem cell-like memory, central memory and naive cells were sorted. Since all of the isolated RNA was reverse transcribed, expressed TCRB transcripts were what got sequenced. Profiled with immunoSEQ multiplex PCR; TCRdb holds only in-frame clones, not every one. The sample comprises about 320,000 clones, 13% to 15% of which are singletons, and around 7% rests with the top ten. The V and J ends lost 6 bases and 3 bases respectively, with 16 bases between them. The V gene's germline CDR1 is KGHSH and CDR2 LQKENI. The CDR3 is made up of 15 amino acids.

Sequenced sample: central memory CD4+ T cells from blood. The clonotype was recovered from a man aged 30 to 45 in good health. This sequence joins TRBV18 and TRBJ2-3; no clear D gene. This chain's CDR3 is CASSSNGVRTDTQYF. The CDR3 DNA reads TGTGCCAGCTCCTCCAATGGGGTGCGGACAGATACGCAGTATTTT.